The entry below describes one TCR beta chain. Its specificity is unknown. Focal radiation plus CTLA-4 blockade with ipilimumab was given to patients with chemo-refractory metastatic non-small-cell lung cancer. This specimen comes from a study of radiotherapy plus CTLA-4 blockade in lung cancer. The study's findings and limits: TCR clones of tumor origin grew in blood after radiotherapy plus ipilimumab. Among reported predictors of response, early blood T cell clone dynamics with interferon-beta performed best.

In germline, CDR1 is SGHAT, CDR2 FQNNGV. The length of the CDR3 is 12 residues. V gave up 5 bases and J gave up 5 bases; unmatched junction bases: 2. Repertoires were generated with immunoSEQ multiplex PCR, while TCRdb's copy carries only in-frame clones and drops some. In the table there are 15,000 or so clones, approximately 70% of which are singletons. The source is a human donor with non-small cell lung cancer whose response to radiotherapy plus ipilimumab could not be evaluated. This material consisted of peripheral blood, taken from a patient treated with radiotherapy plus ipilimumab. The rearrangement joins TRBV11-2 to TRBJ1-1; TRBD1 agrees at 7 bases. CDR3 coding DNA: TGTGCCAGCAGCCCAGGGGGGACTGAAGCTTTCTTT. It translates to CASSPGGTEAFF.